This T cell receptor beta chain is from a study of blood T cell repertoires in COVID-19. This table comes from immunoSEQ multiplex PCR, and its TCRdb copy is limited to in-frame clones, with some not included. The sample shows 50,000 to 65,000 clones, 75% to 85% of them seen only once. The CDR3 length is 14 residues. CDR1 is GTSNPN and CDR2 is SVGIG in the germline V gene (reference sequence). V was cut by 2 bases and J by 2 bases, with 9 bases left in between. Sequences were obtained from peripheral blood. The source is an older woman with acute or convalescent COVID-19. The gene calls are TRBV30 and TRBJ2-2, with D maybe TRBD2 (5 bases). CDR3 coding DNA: TGTGCCTGGAGTACGGGGTTAAACACCGGGGAGCTGTTTTTT. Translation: CAWSTGLNTGELFF.